The 4 T cell receptor beta chains given below trace back to one sample, sequenced in a study of shared clonotypes between healthy human individuals. Measured with immunoSEQ multiplex PCR; TCRdb has only the in-frame clones, and not every one. The sample includes millions of clones, approximately 93% of them seen just once. Specimen: naive CD4+ T cells from PBMCs. Subset denoted: CD45RA+ positively selected. These receptor sequences come from a man aged 18 to 30 in good health. Some clones in this sample may be carry-over from other donors' samples.

The rearrangement joins TRBV15 to TRBJ1-4, with 10 bases fitting TRBD1. V was pared by 5 bases and J by 6 bases, with 6 bases of the junction left unmatched. There are 15 residues in the CDR3. CDR1 LNHNV and CDR2 YYDKDF come from the germline V gene (reference sequence). The DNA for the CDR3 is TGTGCCACCAGCGCTCAGACAGGGGGCCATGAAAAACTGTTTTTT. Translating it yields CATSAQTGGHEKLFF.

This chain joins TRBV9 and TRBJ2-1; possibly TRBD2 for D (6 bases). Trimming stripped 3 bases from V and 1 base from J, with 14 bases between. CDR3 size: 16 residues. Germline CDR1 is SGDLS and CDR2 is YYNGEE. DNA for the CDR3: TGTGCCAGCAGCGGAGGACGGAGGGTTTCCTACAATGAGCAGTTCTTC. Translation: CASSGGRRVSYNEQFF. Variable domain in full (rest from reference TRBV9 and TRBJ2-1): DSGVTQTPKHLITATGQRVTLRCSPRSGDLSVYWYQQSLDQGLQFLIQYYNGEERAKGNILERFSAQQFPDLHSELNLSSLELGDSALYFCASSGGRRVSYNEQFFGPGTRLTVL.

The V gene is TRBV29-1, the J gene TRBJ1-1; a weak D match, TRBD1 (5 bases). The CDR3 contains 12 residues. Trimming left V 3 bases short and J 9 bases short, with 14 bases between. The germline V gene encodes CDR1 SQVTM and CDR2 ANQGSEA. CDR3 sequence reads: CSVEGGPGKAFF. CDR3 coding DNA: TGCAGCGTTGAGGGGGGACCCGGGAAAGCTTTCTTT.

This clone was seen only once. V usage is TRBV27 and J usage is TRBJ2-1; 12 nucleotides line up with TRBD2. Looked up from germline, CDR1 is MNHEY and CDR2 is SMNVEV (reference sequence). The CDR3 is 18 amino acids. Losses at the gene ends were 5 bases for V and 2 bases for J; bases not matched to a gene: 10. The CDR3 region is CASSHTSGRLTTYNEQFF. The DNA for the CDR3 is TGTGCCAGCAGTCACACTAGCGGGAGGCTTACCACCTACAATGAGCAGTTCTTC.